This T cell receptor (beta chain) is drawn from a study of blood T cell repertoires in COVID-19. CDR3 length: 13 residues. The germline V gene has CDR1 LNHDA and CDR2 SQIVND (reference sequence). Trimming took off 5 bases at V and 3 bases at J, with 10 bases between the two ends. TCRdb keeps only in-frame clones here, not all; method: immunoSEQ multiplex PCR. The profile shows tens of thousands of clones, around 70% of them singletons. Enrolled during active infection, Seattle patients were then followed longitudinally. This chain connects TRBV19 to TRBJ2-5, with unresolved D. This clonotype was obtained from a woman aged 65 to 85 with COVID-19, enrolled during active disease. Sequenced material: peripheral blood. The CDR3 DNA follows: TGTGCCAGTAGTGTGACTGCTAAAGAGACCCAGTACTTC. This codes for CASSVTAKETQYF.